The sequence of this TCR beta chain was determined in a study of T cell changes during pregnancy in multiple sclerosis. Trimming removed 3 bases at V and 2 bases at J, with 13 bases between. This CDR3 contains 15 residues. CDR1 and CDR2 (germline): LNHDA, SQIVND (reference sequence). Here immunoSEQ multiplex PCR was the method, and the copy in TCRdb shows in-frame clones only, minus some. The sample has around 34,000 clones; 90% are singletons. The sequences come from CD8+ T cells from peripheral blood mononuclear cells, collected before pregnancy. V is TRBV19 and J is TRBJ1-2; D perhaps matches TRBD1 (5 bases). The clonotype comes from a female donor with multiple sclerosis, enrolled in a pregnancy study. In DNA, the CDR3 is TGTGCCAGTAGTATCCCGACAGCTTACAACTATGGCTACACCTTC. As protein: CASSIPTAYNYGYTF.